The sequence of this T cell receptor beta chain was determined in a study of blood T cell repertoires in COVID-19. The wider study: The samples span acute and convalescent COVID-19 from the United States, Italy and Spain. The analysed material was cDNA or gDNA that came from T cells, B-cell-depleted T cells, or PBMCs.

CDR1 LGHDT and CDR2 YNNKEL come from the germline V gene (reference sequence). Trimming left V 4 bases short and J 2 bases short, with 6 bases between. This CDR3 spans 13 amino acids. Methods used by the authors: Quantification of nucleated cells was approximated via reference gene primer amplification. Sequencing used immunoSEQ multiplex PCR; TCRdb keeps in-frame clones, though not all of them. V and J calls and clone size are given by that table; D and trimming were obtained from the DNA. In the table there are approximately 140,000 clones, approximately 86% of which are singletons. The chain uses TRBV3-1 (or the pseudogene TRBV3-2) and TRBJ2-1; D gene ambiguous. This sequence originates from a man in his sixties or seventies with acute or convalescent COVID-19. What was sequenced was peripheral blood. Here the CDR3 DNA reads TGTGCCAGCAGCCGGCGGACCTACAATGAGCAGTTCTTC. Protein: CASSRRTYNEQFF.